This T cell receptor beta chain was found in a study of blood T cell repertoires in COVID-19 (dated by TCRdb to about 2020). About the full investigation: Samples from collaborators originated in the United States, Italy and Spain and spanned both the acute and convalescent phases of COVID-19. Subjects who had been exposed to COVID-19, were actively infected with it, or had recovered from it provided the deeply sampled blood TCRbeta repertoires that made up the dataset. The sample metadata nearly always contained a de-identified subject ID, COVID-19 status, age in years and sex. The material from the prospective study consisted of cDNA or gDNA derived from T cells, B-cell-depleted T cells, or PBMCs. Samples came from the ongoing ImmuneRACE study (first 160 participants) plus 1,254 subjects from 6 global collaborators. The repertoires were released in a freely available public database intended as a resource for research on the immune response to SARS-CoV-2. Where available, HLA class I and class II types were obtained from metadata supplied by the sample provider rather than from assay-based typing. Study-wide findings and limitations: Clinical and demographic metadata were provided uncurated, with the amount varying by source and participant.

Only one count was recorded for this clone. Its antigen has not been determined. Base qualities were left out, and no much larger clone turns up one base away. Via the germline V gene, CDR1 is KGHSH and CDR2 LQKENI. The CDR3 goes from the cysteine to the phenylalanine over 15 residues. Of all the DNA, just the CDR3 is kept, 45 bases in frame from base 1. V gives up 0 bases and J gives up 5 bases, and the segment between their germline ends measures 13 bases. TCRbeta CDR3 regions were amplified from genomic DNA using the immunoSEQ Assay, a bias-controlled multiplex PCR. The source study handled its data this way. Nucleated cell counts per sample were estimated from amplification of reference gene primers within the assay. To quantify the absolute abundance of each unique TCRbeta CDR3 rearrangement, sequence reads were collapsed and filtered. For each sample, productive Simpson clonality was calculated by taking the square root of Simpson's diversity index across productive rearrangements. TCRdb carries this immuneACCESS record with in-frame sequences only. Its versions omit some clonotypes, under half of them owing to an unresolved V gene in the studies checked, with the rest unexplained. From that table come the V and J calls and clone size; the DNA was used to work out D and trimming. Here the sample has about 130,000 clones; around 87% occur a single time. The ten largest clones represent 3.5% to 4.5% of the sample.

Each collaborating institution followed its own protocols to collect whole blood in K2EDTA tubes. Collaborator samples were shipped for TCRbeta analysis as frozen whole blood, isolated PBMCs, or DNA extracted from either sample type. Sequencing was carried out using peripheral blood. The chain is encoded by TRBV18 joined to TRBJ1-2; the D gene is possibly TRBD1, with 5 bases matching. This TCR was recovered from a woman aged 55-75 years with acute or convalescent COVID-19. The CDR3 region has the sequence CASSPPFAGGYGYTF. The sequence in DNA is TGTGCCAGCTCACCACCGTTCGCGGGGGGGTATGGCTACACCTTC. With all but the CDR3 taken from the reference TRBV18 and TRBJ1-2 genes, the full variable domain is: NAGVMQNPRHLVRRRGQEARLRCSPMKGHSHVYWYRQLPEEGLKFMVYLQKENIIDESGMPKERFSAEFPKEGPSILRIQQVVRGDSAAYFCASSPPFAGGYGYTFGSGTRLTVV.